The TCR beta chain described here comes from a study of T cells after yellow fever vaccination. The CDR3 spans 16 residues. With 8 bases clipped from V and 1 base from J, the junction kept 8 bases outside the gene matches. Per the germline V gene, CDR1 is SGHTA and CDR2 is FQGNSA. TCRdb processed the 5' RACE reads anew with MiXCR; each CDR3 protein has one entry. The sample carries 300,000 to 350,000 distinct CDR3 sequences, around 4.4% recorded once. The sequence was collected from a man younger than 35 who received the YFV17D yellow fever vaccine. The chain has TRBV7-2 and TRBJ2-6; 7 bases are shared with TRBD2. The input for sequencing was PBMCs, taken 15 days after the yellow fever booster vaccination. The DNA for the CDR3 is TGTGCCAGCCTAAGATCCGGGGGGTCTGGGGCCAACGTCCTGACTTTC. Translation: CASLRSGGSGANVLTF.